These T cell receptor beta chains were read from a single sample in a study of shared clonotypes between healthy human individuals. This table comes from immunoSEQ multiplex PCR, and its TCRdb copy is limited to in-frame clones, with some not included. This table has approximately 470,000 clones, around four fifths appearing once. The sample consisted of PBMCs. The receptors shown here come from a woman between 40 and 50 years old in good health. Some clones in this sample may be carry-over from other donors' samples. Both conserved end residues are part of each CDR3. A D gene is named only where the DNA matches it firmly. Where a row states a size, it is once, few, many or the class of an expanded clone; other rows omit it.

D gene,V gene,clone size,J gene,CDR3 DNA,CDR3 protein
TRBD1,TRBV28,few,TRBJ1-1,TGTGCCAGCAGCCCGGGACAGCCTTTTTACACTGAAGCTTTCTTT,CASSPGQPFYTEAFF
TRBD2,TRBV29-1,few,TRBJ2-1,TGCAGCGTTGTACCCCTAGCGGGAGGTTTTGAGCAGTTCTTC,CSVVPLAGGFEQFF
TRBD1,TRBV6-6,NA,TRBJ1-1,TGTGCCAGCAGACAACAGGGGCGCCGGACTGAAGCTTTCTTT,CASRQQGRRTEAFF
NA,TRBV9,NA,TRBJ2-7,TGTGCCAGCAGCGCCCTTAGAGCGGGCTACGAGCAGTACTTC,CASSALRAGYEQYF
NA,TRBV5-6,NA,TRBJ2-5,TGTGCCAGCAGCTTGGGATTCCAAGAGACCCAGTACTTC,CASSLGFQETQYF
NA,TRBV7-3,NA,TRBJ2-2,TGTGCCAGCAGCCCCCCTTCCGACACCGGGGAGCTGTTTTTT,CASSPPSDTGELFF
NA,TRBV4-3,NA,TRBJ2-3,TGCGCCAGCAGCCAGGGGCGACTAGGCACAGATACGCAGTATTTT,CASSQGRLGTDTQYF
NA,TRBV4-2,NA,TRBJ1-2,TGTGCCAGCAGCTTGCAGGTTGGGGGATACGGCTACACCTTC,CASSLQVGGYGYTF
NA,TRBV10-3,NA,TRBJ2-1,TGTGCCATCAGTGTCCGCCAGACAGGTGAGCAGTTCTTC,CAISVRQTGEQFF
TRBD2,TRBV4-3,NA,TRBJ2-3,TGCGCCAGCAGCCAAGTAGCGGGCAGCACAGATACGCAGTATTTT,CASSQVAGSTDTQYF
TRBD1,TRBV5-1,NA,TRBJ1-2,TGCGCCAGCAGCATTCAGGGGGACTATGGCTACACCTTC,CASSIQGDYGYTF
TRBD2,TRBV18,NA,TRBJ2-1,TGTGCCAGCTCACCCCTTGGACTAGCGTCCTCCTACAATGAGCAGTTCTTC,CASSPLGLASSYNEQFF
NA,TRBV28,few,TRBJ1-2,TGTGCCAGCAGTTTTGGGGAGGGCGGCTACACCTTC,CASSFGEGGYTF
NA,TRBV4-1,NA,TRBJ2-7,TGCGCCAGCAGCCGAGACGGACAAACGCCTGGCTCCTACGAGCAGTACTTC,CASSRDGQTPGSYEQYF
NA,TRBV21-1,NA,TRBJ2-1,TGTGCCAGCAGCAAAGTTAAGGCTAGCGGAGGCTCCTACAATGAGCAGTTCTTC,CASSKVKASGGSYNEQFF
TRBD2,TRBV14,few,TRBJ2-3,TGTGCCAGCAGCCCTACGACTAGCGGGAGATGGTATTTT,CASSPTTSGRWYF
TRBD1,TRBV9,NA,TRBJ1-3,TGTGCCAGCAGCCCAACCCAGACAGGGGGCGAAAACACCATATATTTT,CASSPTQTGGENTIYF
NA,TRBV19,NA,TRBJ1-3,TGTGCCAGTACCAAAGGGACGGCTAGAAACACCATATATTTT,CASTKGTARNTIYF
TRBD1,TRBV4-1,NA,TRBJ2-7,TGCGCCAGCAGCCAAGGGGACAGGGCCTACGAGCAGTACTTC,CASSQGDRAYEQYF
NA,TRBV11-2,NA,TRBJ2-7,TGTGCCAGCAGCTTAGATCGAGGTTCTTTAGGGGAGCAGTACTTC,CASSLDRGSLGEQYF
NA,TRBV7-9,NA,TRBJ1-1,TGTGCCAGCAGCTCGCAGGCGAACACTGAAGCTTTCTTT,CASSSQANTEAFF
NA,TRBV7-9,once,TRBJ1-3,TGTGCCAGCAGCCCCTCAGCCTCTGGAAACACCATATATTTT,CASSPSASGNTIYF